A single sample gave rise to the 31 T cell receptor beta chains below, sequenced in a study of CXCR3-negative and CXCR3-positive naive CD8 T cells. Study results and caveats: CXCR3-positive naive cells had more hydrophobic TRB CDR3s than CXCR3-negative naive cells.

UMI labels and 5' RACE were used to prepare the TRB cDNA libraries. TCRdb re-called the 5' RACE reads and catalogs CDR3 proteins one per entry, DNA excluded. The sample includes nearly 110,000 distinct CDR3 sequences. For these TCRs, the target antigens are not known. Sequencing was done on a sample of naive CXCR3+ CD8+ T cells from blood. The subset is: CD45RO-CCR7+CD27+CD95- naive CD8+ T cells expressing CXCR3 (TNR3+). These receptors were obtained from a human donor in good health. Some clones in this sample may be carry-over from other donors' samples.

This chain uses TRBV4-1 with TRBJ2-3. CDR1 MGHRA and CDR2 YSYEKL come from the germline V gene. This CDR3 comprises 14 residues. CDR3 sequence reads: CASSVFVDVDTQYF.

This chain uses TRBV7-2 with TRBJ1-1. Germline lookup yields CDR1 SGHTA and CDR2 FQGNSA. The CDR3 has 14 residues. The CDR3 loop reads CASSLEVMNTEAFF.

The rearrangement joins TRBV14 to TRBJ2-5; TCRdb calls TRBD1, which cannot be checked without DNA. The CDR3 covers 14 residues. Germline V gives CDR1 SGHDN, CDR2 FVKESK. CDR3 sequence: CASSQTGVQETQYF. The variable domain in full, with the rest retrieved from reference TRBV14 and TRBJ2-5, is EAGVTQFPSHSVIEKGQTVTLRCDPISGHDNLYWYRRVMGKEIKFLLHFVKESKQDESGMPNNRFLAERTGGTYSTLKVQPAELEDSGVYFCASSQTGVQETQYFGPGTRLLVL.

CDR3 amino acids: CASSLVVLETQYF. The chain combines TRBV5-5 with TRBJ2-5. CDR1 and CDR2 from the germline V gene are SGHKS and YYEKEE (reference sequence). This CDR3 has 13 residues.

This chain connects TRBV20-1 to TRBJ1-5; TCRdb's D call, TRBD1, is unchecked because there is no DNA. CDR1 is DFQATT, CDR2 SNEGSKA, per germline (reference sequence). This CDR3 spans 15 amino acids. CDR3 in amino acids: CRDRDRENSNQPQHF.

The rearrangement uses TRBV7-3 and TRBJ2-3; TCRdb indicates TRBD2, and absent DNA this call remains unverified. The CDR3 is 16 amino acids. Germline V CDR1 and CDR2: SGHTA, FQGTGA. The CDR3: CASSSSGGASTDTQYF.

CDR3 in amino acids: CASSAGQLGADTQYF. V gene TRBV6-4 combines with J gene TRBJ2-3; TCRdb designates TRBD1, a call that cannot be tested without DNA. The germline V gene encodes CDR1 MRHNA and CDR2 SNTAGT. The CDR3 spans 15 residues.

The rearrangement links TRBV4-2 to TRBJ2-7. CDR1 LGHNA and CDR2 YNFKEQ come from the germline V gene. The CDR3 runs 12 residues. The CDR3 loop is CASSQARGEQYF.

The chain employs TRBV20-1 and TRBJ2-4. Germline CDR1 is DFQATT and CDR2 is SNEGSKA (reference sequence). This CDR3 has 15 amino acids. The chain's CDR3 is CSARDIAIGENIQYF.

J is TRBJ2-7 and V is TRBV4-1; TCRdb reports TRBD2, a call that lacks DNA to check it against. Germline V gene sequence: CDR1 MGHRA, CDR2 YSYEKL. The CDR3 totals 15 residues. CDR3 region: CASSQETRRAYEQYF.

This chain joins TRBV4-3 and TRBJ2-2; there is no DNA to check the TCRdb D call of TRBD2. Germline V CDR1 and CDR2: LGHNA, YSLEER. The CDR3 is 18 residues long. CDR3 in amino acids: CASSQAPGVAGGFGELFF.

The chain links TRBV30 to TRBJ2-2. Germline V lookup: CDR1 GTSNPN, CDR2 SVGIG (reference sequence). The CDR3 length is 15 residues. CDR3: CAWSYDIPNTGELFF.

The chain joins TRBV2 to TRBJ2-2; the D gene TCRdb calls, TRBD1, cannot be checked with no DNA. This CDR3 contains 17 residues. CDR1 and CDR2 from the germline V gene are SNHLY and FYNNEI. CDR3 in amino acids: CASSERGAGGDIGELFF.

The CDR3 protein is CASSFGDRNYEQYF. The chain is built from TRBV5-1 and TRBJ2-7; TCRdb gives TRBD1 as the D gene, but with no DNA this cannot be confirmed. The CDR3 sequence is 14 residues long. Germline CDR1 is SGHRS and CDR2 is YFSETQ.

This chain uses TRBV13 with TRBJ1-3. Germline values: CDR1 PRHDT, CDR2 FYEKMQ (reference sequence). This CDR3 comprises 14 residues. The CDR3 reads CASSSQNSGNTIYF.

V usage is TRBV7-2 and J usage is TRBJ2-7; the D gene TCRdb calls, TRBD1, cannot be checked with no DNA. The CDR3 loop spans 16 amino acids. Per germline, CDR1 SGHTA and CDR2 FQGNSA. The CDR3 spells CASSLKGTGGRGEQYF.

This chain uses TRBV2 with TRBJ2-1; the TCRdb D gene call, TRBD2, has no DNA to confirm it. The germline CDR1 and CDR2 sequences are SNHLY and FYNNEI. The CDR3 spans 15 residues. CDR3 in amino acids: CASSVGSGSNNEQFF.

The V and J genes are TRBV9 and TRBJ2-7. The CDR3 contains 13 residues. Germline V gene data show CDR1 as SGDLS and CDR2 as YYNGEE. The CDR3 protein is CASSVGPGYEQYF.

The V call is TRBV2, the J call TRBJ2-7; TCRdb gives TRBD2 as the D gene, but with no DNA this cannot be confirmed. The CDR3 covers 13 residues. The V gene's germline CDR1 is SNHLY and CDR2 FYNNEI. CDR3 in amino acids: CASRLAGDYEQYF.

This CDR3 is CASSLELAGAETQYF. The chain employs TRBV7-9 and TRBJ2-5; TCRdb designates TRBD2, a call that cannot be tested without DNA. There are 15 residues in the CDR3. CDR1 is SEHNR, CDR2 FQNEAQ, per germline (reference sequence).

The gene calls are TRBV14 and TRBJ2-1; the D gene TCRdb calls, TRBD2, cannot be checked with no DNA. CDR1 SGHDN and CDR2 FVKESK come from the germline V gene. The CDR3 sequence is 17 residues long. The CDR3 protein is CASSLLAGGPFYNEQFF.

The chain links TRBV4-3 to TRBJ1-1; the D gene TCRdb calls, TRBD1, cannot be checked with no DNA. The CDR3 is 15 amino acids. CDR1 and CDR2 (germline): LGHNA, YSLEER. The CDR3 region is CASRRHVGGGTEAFF.

The V call is TRBV7-9, the J call TRBJ1-2. The CDR3 is made up of 15 amino acids. Germline V gives CDR1 SEHNR, CDR2 FQNEAQ (reference sequence). CDR3 sequence: CASSLAPAARYGYTF.

This rearrangement joins TRBV7-9 to TRBJ1-2. Germline assignment: CDR1 SEHNR and CDR2 FQNEAQ (reference sequence). This CDR3 comprises 14 residues. This chain's CDR3 is CASNFAGENYGYTF.

This chain connects TRBV25-1 to TRBJ2-3; TCRdb designates TRBD1, a call that cannot be tested without DNA. Per germline, CDR1 MGHDK and CDR2 SYGVNS. The CDR3 totals 14 residues. CDR3 loop: CASSGGRETDTQYF.

The V gene is TRBV28, the J gene TRBJ2-4. This CDR3 is built from 11 residues. Germline CDR1 is MDHEN and CDR2 is SYDVKM. The CDR3 loop is CASEDGNIQYF.

This chain connects TRBV4-1 to TRBJ2-7; absent DNA, TCRdb's TRBD2 call cannot be checked. This CDR3 comprises 17 residues. Germline lookup yields CDR1 MGHRA and CDR2 YSYEKL. This chain's CDR3 is CASSREVTSGPSYEQYF.

This chain joins TRBV6-5 and TRBJ2-7; TCRdb's assignment of TRBD1 cannot be checked, as there is no DNA. Germline CDR1 MNHEY, CDR2 SVGAGI. The CDR3 is 13 residues long. Here the CDR3 reads CASSYSPTDRAYF.

The chain couples TRBV7-9 to TRBJ2-7; with no DNA, the TCRdb D assignment of TRBD2 cannot be verified. The germline V gene has CDR1 SEHNR and CDR2 FQNEAQ (reference sequence). The CDR3 consists of 15 residues. The CDR3 is CASSFSWTLAQEQYF.

V usage is TRBV19 and J usage is TRBJ1-5. The germline V gene encodes CDR1 LNHDA and CDR2 SQIVND (reference sequence). The CDR3 totals 16 residues. CDR3 sequence: CASSIDEYLSNQPQHF.

The chain employs TRBV29-1 and TRBJ1-1. The germline V gene encodes CDR1 SQVTM and CDR2 ANQGSEA. The CDR3 is made up of 12 amino acids. CDR3 amino acids: CSVEDLEPEAFF.